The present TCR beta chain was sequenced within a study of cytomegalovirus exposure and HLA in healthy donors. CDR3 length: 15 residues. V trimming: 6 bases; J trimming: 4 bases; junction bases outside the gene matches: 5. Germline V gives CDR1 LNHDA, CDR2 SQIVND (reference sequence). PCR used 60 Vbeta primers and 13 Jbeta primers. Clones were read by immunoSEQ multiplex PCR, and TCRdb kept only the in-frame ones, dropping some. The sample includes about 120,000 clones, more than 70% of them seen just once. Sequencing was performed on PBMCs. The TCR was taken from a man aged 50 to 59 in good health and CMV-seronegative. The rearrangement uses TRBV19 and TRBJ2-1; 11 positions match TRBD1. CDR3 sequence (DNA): TGTGCCAGTAGACCCGGACAGGGGGCGTACAATGAGCAGTTCTTC. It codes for CASRPGQGAYNEQFF.